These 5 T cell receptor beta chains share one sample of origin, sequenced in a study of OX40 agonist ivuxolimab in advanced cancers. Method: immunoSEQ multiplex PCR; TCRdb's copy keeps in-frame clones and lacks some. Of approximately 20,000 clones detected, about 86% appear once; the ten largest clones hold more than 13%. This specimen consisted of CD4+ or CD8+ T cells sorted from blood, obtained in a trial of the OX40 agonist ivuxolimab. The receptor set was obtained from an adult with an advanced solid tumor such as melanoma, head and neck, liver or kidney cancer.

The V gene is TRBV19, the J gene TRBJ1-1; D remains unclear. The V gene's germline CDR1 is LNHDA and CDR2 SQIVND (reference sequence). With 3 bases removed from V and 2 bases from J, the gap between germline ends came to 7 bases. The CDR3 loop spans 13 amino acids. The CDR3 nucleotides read TGTGCCAGTAGTATTGGCCGCAACACTGAAGCTTTCTTT. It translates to CASSIGRNTEAFF.

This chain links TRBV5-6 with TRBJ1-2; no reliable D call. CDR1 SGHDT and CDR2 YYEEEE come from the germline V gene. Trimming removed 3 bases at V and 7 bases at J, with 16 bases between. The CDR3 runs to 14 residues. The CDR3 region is CASSSLTGGSGYTF. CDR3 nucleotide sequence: TGTGCCAGCAGCTCCCTAACCGGTGGGAGTGGCTACACCTTC.

CDR3 protein: CASSYSQQGHSPLHF. CDR3 nucleotides: TGTGCCAGCAGTTACTCCCAGCAGGGTCATTCACCCCTCCACTTT. The chain couples TRBV6-5 to TRBJ1-6; D is perhaps TRBD1 (5 bases). CDR1 and CDR2 (germline): MNHEY, SVGAGI. CDR3 length equals 15 residues. V lost 0 bases and J 8 bases, leaving 11 bases between the germline ends.

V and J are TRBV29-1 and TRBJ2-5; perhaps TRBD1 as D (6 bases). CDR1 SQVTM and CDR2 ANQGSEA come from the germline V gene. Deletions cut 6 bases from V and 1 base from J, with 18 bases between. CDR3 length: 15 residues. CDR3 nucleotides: TGCAGCGTGGCACCGGGACACGGTCCCCAAGAGACCCAGTACTTC. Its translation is CSVAPGHGPQETQYF. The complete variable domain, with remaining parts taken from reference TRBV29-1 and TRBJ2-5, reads SAVISQKPSRDICQRGTSLTIQCQVDSQVTMMFWYRQQPGQSLTLIATANQGSEATYESGFVIDKFPISRPNLTFSTLTVSNMSPEDSSIYLCSVAPGHGPQETQYFGPGTRLLVL.

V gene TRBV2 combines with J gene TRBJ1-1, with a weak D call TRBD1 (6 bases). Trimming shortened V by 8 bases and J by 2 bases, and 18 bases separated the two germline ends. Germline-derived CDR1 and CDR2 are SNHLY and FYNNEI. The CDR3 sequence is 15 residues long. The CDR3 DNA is TGTGCCAGCCGGGGCAGGGGCTTTATTAACACTGAAGCTTTCTTT. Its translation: CASRGRGFINTEAFF.